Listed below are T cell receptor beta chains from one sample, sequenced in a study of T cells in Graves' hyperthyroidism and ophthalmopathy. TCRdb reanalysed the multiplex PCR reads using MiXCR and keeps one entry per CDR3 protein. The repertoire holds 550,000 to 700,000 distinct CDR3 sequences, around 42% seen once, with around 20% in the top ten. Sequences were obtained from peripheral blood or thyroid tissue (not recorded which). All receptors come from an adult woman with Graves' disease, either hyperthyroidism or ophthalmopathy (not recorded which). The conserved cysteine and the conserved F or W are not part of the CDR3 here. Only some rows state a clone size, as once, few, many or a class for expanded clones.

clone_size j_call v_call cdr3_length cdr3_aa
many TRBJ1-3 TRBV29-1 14 SVAGTPTYSGNTIY
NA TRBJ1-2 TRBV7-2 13 ASSASGQGAYGYT
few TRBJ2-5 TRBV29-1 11 SVVGAEVETQY
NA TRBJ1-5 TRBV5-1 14 ASRKRTSGRQETQH
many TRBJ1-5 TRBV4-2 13 ASSDTGASNQPQH
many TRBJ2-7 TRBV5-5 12 ASSLWDTSNEQY
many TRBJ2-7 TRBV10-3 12 AISERLGSYEQY
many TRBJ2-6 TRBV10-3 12 AISRETGANVLT
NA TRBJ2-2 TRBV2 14 ASSESGDGWTGELF
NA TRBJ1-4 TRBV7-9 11 ASSPDSWEKLF
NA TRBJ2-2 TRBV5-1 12 ASSLNGRTGELF
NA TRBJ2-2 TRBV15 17 ATSITDRVTALPSRELF
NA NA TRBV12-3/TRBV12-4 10 ASSFSDYEQF
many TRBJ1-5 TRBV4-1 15 ASSANSGGYSNQPQH
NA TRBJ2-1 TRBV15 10 ATSRAGYEQF
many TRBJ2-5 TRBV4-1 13 ASSQGLADQETQY
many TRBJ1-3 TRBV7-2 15 ASSLDVATASGNTIY
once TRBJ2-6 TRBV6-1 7 ASSKDLT
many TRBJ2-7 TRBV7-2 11 ASSLATSYEQY
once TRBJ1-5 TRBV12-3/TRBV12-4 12 ASSLTGWNQPQH
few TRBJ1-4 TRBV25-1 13 ASSELEQGGEKLF
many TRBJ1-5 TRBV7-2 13 ASILFPGPNQPQH
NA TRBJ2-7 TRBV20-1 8 SVQTGRGD
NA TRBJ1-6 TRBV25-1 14 ASSERPNSYNSPLH
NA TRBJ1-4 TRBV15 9 ATGGYEKLF
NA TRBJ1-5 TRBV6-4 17 AISTGVSEWDFKDQPQH
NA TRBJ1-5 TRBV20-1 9 SARDRVRQH
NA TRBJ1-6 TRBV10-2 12 ASSESNRQSPLH
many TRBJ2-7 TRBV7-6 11 ASSLKQGYEQY
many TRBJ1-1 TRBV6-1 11 ASSEFRNTEAF
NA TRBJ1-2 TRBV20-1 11 SARGQGVGGYT
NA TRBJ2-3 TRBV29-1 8 SVVADTQY
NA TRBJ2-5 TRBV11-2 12 ASSPHPGTETQY
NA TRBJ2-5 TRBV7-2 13 ASSFEGADRETQY
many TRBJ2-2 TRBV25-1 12 ASSFQVGVGELF
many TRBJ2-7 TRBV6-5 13 ASSLSGTAAYEQY
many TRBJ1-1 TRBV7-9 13 ASSSRRGMNTEAF
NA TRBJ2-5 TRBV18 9 ASSPEEAQY
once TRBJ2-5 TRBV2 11 ASSSGEQETQY
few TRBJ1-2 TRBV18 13 ASSPPSLGDGFYT
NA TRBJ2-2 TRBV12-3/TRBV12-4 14 ASSLLLRGNTGELF
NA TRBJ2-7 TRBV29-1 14 SVAAGTSGRANEQY
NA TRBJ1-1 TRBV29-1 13 SVEGTGAGNTEAF
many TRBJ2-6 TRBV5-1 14 ASSFKGAHGANVLT
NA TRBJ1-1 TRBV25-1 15 ASSESRPGQGNTEAF
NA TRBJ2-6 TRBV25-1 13 ACSARHSGANVLT
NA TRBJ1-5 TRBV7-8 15 ASSLFSGTGDSQPQH
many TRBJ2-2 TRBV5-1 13 ASSRVEENTGELF
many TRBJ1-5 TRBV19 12 ASSLDLESGPQH